This T cell receptor (beta chain) was identified during a study of T cells after yellow fever vaccination. General observations from the study: Among all clonotypes, a small share was observed in both CD4 and CD8 compartments. Abundant contaminating clonotypes from the bulk population could appear in FACS-sorted repertoires.

With V trimmed by 3 bases and J by 2 bases, 3 bases remained unmatched. This CDR3 spans 14 amino acids. CDR1 and CDR2 (germline): SGHRS, YFSETQ. This clonotype appeared many times. Its antigen is not known. TCRdb analysed the 5' RACE reads with MiXCR anew, one entry per CDR3 protein. The sample shows under 150,000 distinct CDR3 sequences, 7.7% of them seen only once. This TCR was recovered from a man aged 25 to 45 who received the YFV17D yellow fever vaccine. The sample in question was CD4+ T cells sorted from PBMCs, obtained 5 days after the yellow fever booster vaccination. The J gene is TRBJ2-5, the V gene TRBV5-1; 8 positions match TRBD2. The CDR3 spells CASSSIAGQETQYF. CDR3 in DNA: TGCGCCAGCAGCTCAATAGCGGGACAAGAGACCCAGTACTTC.